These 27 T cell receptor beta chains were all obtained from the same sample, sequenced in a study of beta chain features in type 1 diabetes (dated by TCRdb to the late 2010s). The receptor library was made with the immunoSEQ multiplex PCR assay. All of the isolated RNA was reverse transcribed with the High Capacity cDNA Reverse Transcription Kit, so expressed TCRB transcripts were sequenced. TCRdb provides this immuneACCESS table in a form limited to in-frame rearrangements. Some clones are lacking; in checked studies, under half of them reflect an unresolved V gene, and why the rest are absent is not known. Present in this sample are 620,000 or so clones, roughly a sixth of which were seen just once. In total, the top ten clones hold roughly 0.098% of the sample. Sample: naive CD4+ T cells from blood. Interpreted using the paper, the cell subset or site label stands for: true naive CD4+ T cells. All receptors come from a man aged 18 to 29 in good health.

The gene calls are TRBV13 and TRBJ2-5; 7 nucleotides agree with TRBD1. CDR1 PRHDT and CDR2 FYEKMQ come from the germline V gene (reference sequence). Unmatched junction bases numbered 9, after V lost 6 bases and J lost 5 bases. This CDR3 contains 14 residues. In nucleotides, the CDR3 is TGTGCCAGCAGGCGACAGGGCTTGGGTGAGACCCAGTACTTC. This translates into CASRRQGLGETQYF.

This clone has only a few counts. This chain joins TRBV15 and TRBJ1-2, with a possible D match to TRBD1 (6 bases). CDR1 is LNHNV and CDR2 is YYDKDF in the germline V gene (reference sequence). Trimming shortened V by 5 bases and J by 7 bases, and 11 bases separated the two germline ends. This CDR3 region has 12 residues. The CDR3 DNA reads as TGTGCCACCAGCTATACAGGGACTGGCTACACCTTC. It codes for CATSYTGTGYTF. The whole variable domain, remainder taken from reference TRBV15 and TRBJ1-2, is DAMVIQNPRYQVTQFGKPVTLSCSQTLNHNVMYWYQQKSSQAPKLLFHYYDKDFNNEADTPDNFQSRRPNTSFCFLDIRSPGLGDTAMYLCATSYTGTGYTFGSGTRLTVV.

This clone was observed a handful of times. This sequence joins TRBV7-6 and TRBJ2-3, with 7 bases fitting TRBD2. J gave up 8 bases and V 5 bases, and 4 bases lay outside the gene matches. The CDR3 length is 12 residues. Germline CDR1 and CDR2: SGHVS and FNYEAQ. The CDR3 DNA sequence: TGTGCCAGCAGCACAGGACTAGGTACGCAGTATTTT. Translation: CASSTGLGTQYF.

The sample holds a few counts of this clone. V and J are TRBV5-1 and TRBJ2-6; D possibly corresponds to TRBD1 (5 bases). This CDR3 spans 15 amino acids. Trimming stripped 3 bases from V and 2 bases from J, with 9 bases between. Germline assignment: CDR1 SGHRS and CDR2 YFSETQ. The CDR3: CASSSDNPGANVLTF. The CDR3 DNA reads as TGCGCCAGCAGCTCGGACAACCCTGGGGCCAACGTCCTGACTTTC.

For the CDR3, the DNA is TGTGCCAGCAGCAGACTGGGACTAGCGGGAGCGGGAGATACGCAGTATTTT. The encoded protein is CASSRLGLAGAGDTQYF. The chain joins TRBV7-3 to TRBJ2-3; 14 bases align to TRBD2. CDR3 size: 17 residues. The trim removed 5 bases at V and 5 bases at J, leaving 9 bases unmatched. Looked up from germline, CDR1 is SGHTA and CDR2 is FQGTGA.

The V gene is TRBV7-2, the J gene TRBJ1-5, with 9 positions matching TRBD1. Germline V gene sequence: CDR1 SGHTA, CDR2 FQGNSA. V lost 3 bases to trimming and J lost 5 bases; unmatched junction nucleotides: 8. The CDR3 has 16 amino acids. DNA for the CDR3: TGTGCCAGCAGCTTTGCAGACAGGGGGGAGGATCAGCCCCAGCATTTT. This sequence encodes CASSFADRGEDQPQHF.

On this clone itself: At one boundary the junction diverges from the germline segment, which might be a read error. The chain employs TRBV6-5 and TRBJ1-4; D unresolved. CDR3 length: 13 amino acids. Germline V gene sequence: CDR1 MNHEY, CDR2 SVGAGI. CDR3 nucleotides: TGTGCCAGCAGTTACTCGGCAGCTCGGGCACCAAATTTT. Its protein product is CASSYSAARAPNF.

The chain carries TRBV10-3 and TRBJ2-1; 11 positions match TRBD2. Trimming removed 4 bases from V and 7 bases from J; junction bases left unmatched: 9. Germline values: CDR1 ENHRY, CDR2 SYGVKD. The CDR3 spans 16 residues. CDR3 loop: CAISGLGLAGVNEQFF. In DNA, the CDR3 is TGTGCCATCAGTGGGTTAGGACTAGCGGGTGTAAATGAGCAGTTCTTC.

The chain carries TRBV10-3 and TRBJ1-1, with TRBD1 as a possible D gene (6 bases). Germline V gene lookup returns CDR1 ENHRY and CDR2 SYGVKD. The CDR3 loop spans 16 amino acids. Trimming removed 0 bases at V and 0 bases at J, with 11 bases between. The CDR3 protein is CAISESTGSMNTEAFF. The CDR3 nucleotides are TGTGCCATCAGTGAGTCCACAGGGAGCATGAACACTGAAGCTTTCTTT.

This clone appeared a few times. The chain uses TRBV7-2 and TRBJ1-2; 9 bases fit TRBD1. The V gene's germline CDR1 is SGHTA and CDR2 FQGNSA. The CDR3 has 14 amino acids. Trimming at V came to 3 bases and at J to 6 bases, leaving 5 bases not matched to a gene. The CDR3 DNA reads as TGTGCCAGCAGCTTGCTACAGGGGGCAGATGGCTACACCTTC. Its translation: CASSLLQGADGYTF.

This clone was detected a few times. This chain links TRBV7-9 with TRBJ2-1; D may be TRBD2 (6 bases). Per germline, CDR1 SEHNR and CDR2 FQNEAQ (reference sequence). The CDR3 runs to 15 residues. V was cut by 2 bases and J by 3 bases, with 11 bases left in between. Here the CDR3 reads CASSLLAGFYNEQFF. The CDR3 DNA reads TGTGCCAGCAGCTTATTGGCGGGGTTCTACAATGAGCAGTTCTTC.

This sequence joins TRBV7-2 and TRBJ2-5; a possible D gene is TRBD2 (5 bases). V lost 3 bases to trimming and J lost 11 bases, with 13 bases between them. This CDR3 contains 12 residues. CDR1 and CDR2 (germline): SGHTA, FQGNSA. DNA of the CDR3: TGTGCCAGCAGCTTGAGGACCGGGGAGCAGTACTTC. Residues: CASSLRTGEQYF.

The CDR3 DNA reads TGCGCCAGCACGGGTAACACAGATACGCAGTATTTT. Its translation is CASTGNTDTQYF. This chain connects TRBV5-1 to TRBJ2-3; D not certain. CDR1 SGHRS and CDR2 YFSETQ come from the germline V gene. Trimming shortened V by 6 bases and J by 2 bases, and 7 bases separated the two germline ends. The CDR3 has 12 amino acids.

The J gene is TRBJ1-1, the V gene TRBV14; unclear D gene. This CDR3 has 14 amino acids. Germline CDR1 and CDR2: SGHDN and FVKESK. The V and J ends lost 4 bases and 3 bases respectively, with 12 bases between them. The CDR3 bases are TGTGCCAGCAGCCCCAGGTCGCGGTACACTGAAGCTTTCTTT. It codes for CASSPRSRYTEAFF.

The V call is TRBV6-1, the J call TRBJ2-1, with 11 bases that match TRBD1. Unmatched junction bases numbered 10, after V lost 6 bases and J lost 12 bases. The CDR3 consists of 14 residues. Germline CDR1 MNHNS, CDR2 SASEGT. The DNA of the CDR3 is TGTGCCAGCAGCGCCGGGACAGGGGGGCACCGGCAGTTCTTC. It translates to CASSAGTGGHRQFF.

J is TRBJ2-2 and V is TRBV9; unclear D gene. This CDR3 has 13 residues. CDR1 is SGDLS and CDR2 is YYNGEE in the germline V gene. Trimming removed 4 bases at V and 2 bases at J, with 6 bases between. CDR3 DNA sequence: TGTGCCAGCAGCAGACAAAACACCGGGGAGCTGTTTTTT. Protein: CASSRQNTGELFF.

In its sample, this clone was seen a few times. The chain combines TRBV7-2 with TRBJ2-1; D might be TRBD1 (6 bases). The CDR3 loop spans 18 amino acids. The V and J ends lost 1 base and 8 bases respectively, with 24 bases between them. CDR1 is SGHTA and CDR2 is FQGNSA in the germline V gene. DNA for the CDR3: TGTGCCAGCAGCTTAGTGGGGGCTACTAGTATAGATTCGCATGAGCAGTTCTTC. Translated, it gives CASSLVGATSIDSHEQFF.

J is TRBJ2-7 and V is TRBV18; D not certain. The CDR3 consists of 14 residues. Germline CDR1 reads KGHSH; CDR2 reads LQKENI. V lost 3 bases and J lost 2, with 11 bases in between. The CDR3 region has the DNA TGTGCCAGCTCACCGGGCCTGGCCCCCTACGAGCAGTACTTC. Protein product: CASSPGLAPYEQYF.

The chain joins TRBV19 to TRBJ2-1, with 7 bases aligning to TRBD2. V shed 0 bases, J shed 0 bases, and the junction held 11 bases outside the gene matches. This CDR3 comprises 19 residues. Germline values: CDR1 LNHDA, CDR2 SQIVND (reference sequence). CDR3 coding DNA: TGTGCCAGTAGTATAGACTCCGGAAGCGGGATTGCCTCCTACAATGAGCAGTTCTTC. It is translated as CASSIDSGSGIASYNEQFF.

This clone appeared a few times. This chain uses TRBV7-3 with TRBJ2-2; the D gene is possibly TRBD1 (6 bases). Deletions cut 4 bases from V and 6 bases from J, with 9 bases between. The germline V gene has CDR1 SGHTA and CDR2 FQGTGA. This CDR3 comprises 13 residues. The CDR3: CASSSRQAGELFF. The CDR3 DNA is TGTGCCAGCAGCTCCCGACAGGCCGGGGAGCTGTTTTTT.

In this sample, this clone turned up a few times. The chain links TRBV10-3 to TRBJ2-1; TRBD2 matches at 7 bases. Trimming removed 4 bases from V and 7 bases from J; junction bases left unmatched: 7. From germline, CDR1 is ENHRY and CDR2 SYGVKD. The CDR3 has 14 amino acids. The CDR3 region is CAISAPVGGNEQFF. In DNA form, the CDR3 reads TGTGCCATCAGTGCACCGGTCGGGGGGAATGAGCAGTTCTTC.

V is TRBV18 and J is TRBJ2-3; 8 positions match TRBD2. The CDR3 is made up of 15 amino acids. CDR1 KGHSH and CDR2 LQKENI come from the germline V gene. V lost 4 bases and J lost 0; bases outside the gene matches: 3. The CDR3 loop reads CASSQASGSTDTQYF. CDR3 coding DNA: TGTGCCAGCTCACAGGCTAGCGGGAGCACAGATACGCAGTATTTT.

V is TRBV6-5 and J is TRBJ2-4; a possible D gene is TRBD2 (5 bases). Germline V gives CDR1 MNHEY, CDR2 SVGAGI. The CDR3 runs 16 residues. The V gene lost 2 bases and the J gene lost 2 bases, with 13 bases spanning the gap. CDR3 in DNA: TGTGCCAGCAGTTACGGGAGTCTAGGGTCCAAAAACATTCAGTACTTC. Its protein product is CASSYGSLGSKNIQYF.

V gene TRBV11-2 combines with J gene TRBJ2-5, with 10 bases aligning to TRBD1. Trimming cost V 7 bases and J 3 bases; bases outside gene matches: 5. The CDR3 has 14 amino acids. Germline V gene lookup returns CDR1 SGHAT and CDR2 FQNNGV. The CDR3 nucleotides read TGTGCCAGCAACCCGACAGGGGGCAAAGAGACCCAGTACTTC. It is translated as CASNPTGGKETQYF. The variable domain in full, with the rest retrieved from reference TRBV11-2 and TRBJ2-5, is EAGVAQSPRYKIIEKRQSVAFWCNPISGHATLYWYQQILGQGPKLLIQFQNNGVVDDSQLPKDRFSAERLKGVDSTLKIQPAKLEDSAVYLCASNPTGGKETQYFGPGTRLLVL.

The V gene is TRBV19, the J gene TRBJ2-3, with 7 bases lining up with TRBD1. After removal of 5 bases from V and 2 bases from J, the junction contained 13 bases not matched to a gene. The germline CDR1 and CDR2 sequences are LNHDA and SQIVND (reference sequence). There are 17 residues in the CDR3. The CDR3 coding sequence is TGTGCCAGTAGTCTAGCCCCAGGGACAGCCTACACAGATACGCAGTATTTT. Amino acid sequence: CASSLAPGTAYTDTQYF. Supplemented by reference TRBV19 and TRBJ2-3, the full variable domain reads DGGITQSPKYLFRKEGQNVTLSCEQNLNHDAMYWYRQDPGQGLRLIYYSQIVNDFQKGDIAEGYSVSREKKESFPLTVTSAQKNPTAFYLCASSLAPGTAYTDTQYFGPGTRLTVL.

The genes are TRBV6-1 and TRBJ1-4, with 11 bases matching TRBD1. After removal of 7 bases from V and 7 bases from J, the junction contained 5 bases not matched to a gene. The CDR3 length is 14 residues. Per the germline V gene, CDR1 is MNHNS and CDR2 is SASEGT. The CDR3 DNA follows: TGTGCCAGCACCAAGGGACAGGGGGGTGAAAAACTGTTTTTT. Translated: CASTKGQGGEKLFF.

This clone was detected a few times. The CDR3 loop is CASRPRTATGGQYF. As DNA, the CDR3 is TGTGCCAGCAGGCCCCGGACGGCTACTGGGGGGCAGTACTTC. The J gene is TRBJ2-7, the V gene TRBV28, with D possibly being TRBD1 or TRBD2 (5 bases each). The germline V and J ends were trimmed by 6 bases and 9 bases, with 21 bases remaining between them. Germline V CDR1 and CDR2: MDHEN, SYDVKM. The CDR3 totals 14 residues. Based on the CDR3 plus reference TRBV28 and TRBJ2-7, the full variable domain is DVKVTQSSRYLVKRTGEKVFLECVQDMDHENMFWYRQDPGLGLRLIYFSYDVKMKEKGDIPEGYSVSREKKERFSLILESASTNQTSMYLCASRPRTATGGQYFGPGTRLTVT.